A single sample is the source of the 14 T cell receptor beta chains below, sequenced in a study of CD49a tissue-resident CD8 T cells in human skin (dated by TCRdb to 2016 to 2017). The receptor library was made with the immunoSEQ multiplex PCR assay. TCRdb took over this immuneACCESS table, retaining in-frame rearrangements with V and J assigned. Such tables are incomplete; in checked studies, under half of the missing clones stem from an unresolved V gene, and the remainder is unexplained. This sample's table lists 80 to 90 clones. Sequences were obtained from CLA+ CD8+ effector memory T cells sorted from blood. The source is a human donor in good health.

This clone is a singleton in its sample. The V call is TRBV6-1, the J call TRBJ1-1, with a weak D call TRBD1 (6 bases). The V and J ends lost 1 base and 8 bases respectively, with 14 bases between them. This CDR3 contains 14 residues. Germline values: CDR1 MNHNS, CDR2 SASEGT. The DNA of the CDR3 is TGTGCCAGCAGTGAAGTTGAGGGGGACATAGAAGCTTTCTTT. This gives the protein CASSEVEGDIEAFF.

The CDR3 DNA follows: TGTGCCAGCAGTTTAACACAGGGGATTAGGACAGATACGCAGTATTTT. It translates to CASSLTQGIRTDTQYF. The rearrangement joins TRBV28 to TRBJ2-3; 7 positions match TRBD1. Germline lookup yields CDR1 MDHEN and CDR2 SYDVKM. The V segment lost 2 bases and the J segment 3 bases; nucleotides outside the gene matches: 8. The CDR3 is 16 amino acids.

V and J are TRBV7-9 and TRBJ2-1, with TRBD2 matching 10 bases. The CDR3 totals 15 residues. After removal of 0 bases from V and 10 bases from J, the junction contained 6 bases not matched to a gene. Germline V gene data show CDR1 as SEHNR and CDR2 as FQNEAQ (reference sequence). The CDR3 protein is CASSLATSGLPEQFF. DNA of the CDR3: TGTGCCAGCAGCTTAGCGACTAGCGGGCTACCCGAGCAGTTCTTC.

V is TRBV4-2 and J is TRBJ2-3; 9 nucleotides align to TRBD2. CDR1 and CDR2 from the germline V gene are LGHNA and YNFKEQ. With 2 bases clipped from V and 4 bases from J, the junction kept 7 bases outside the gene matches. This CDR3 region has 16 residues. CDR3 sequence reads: CASSQSRAGGSDTQYF. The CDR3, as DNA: TGTGCCAGCAGCCAATCACGAGCGGGAGGCTCAGATACGCAGTATTTT.

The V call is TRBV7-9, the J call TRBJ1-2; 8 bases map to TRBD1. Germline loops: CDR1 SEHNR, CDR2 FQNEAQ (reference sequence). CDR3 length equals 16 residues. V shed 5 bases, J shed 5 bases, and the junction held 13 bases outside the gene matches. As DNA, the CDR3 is TGTGCCAGCAGCACAGCCACCTTGGACAGGGTTTATGGCTACACCTTC. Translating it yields CASSTATLDRVYGYTF.

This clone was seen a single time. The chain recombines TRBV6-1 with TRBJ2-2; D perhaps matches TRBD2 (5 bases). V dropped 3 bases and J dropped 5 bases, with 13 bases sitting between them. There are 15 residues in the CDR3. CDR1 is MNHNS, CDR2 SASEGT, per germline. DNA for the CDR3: TGTGCCAGCAGTGAGGGCCGCGGGTGGACCGGGGAGCTGTTTTTT. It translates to CASSEGRGWTGELFF.

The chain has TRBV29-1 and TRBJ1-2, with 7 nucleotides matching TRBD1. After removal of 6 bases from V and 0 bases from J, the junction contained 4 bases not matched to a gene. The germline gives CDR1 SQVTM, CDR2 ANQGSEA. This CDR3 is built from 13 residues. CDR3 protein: CSVQGGANYGYTF. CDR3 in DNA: TGCAGCGTCCAGGGGGGAGCTAACTATGGCTACACCTTC. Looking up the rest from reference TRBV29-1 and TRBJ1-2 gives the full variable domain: SAVISQKPSRDICQRGTSLTIQCQVDSQVTMMFWYRQQPGQSLTLIATANQGSEATYESGFVIDKFPISRPNLTFSTLTVSNMSPEDSSIYLCSVQGGANYGYTFGSGTRLTVV.

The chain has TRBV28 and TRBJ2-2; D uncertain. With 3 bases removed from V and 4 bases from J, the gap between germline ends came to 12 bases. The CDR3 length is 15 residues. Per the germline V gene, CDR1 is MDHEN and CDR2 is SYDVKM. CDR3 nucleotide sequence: TGTGCCAGCAGTTTTGGGCAGACCACCACCGGGGAGCTGTTTTTT. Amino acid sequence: CASSFGQTTTGELFF. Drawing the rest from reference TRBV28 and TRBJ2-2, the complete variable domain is DVKVTQSSRYLVKRTGEKVFLECVQDMDHENMFWYRQDPGLGLRLIYFSYDVKMKEKGDIPEGYSVSREKKERFSLILESASTNQTSMYLCASSFGQTTTGELFFGEGSRLTVL.

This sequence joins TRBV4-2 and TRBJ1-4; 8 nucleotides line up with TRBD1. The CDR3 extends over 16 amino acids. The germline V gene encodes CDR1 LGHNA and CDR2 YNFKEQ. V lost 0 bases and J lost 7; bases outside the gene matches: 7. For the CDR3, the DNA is TGTGCCAGCAGCCAAGACGACAGGGGTTCGTCTGAAAAACTGTTTTTT. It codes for CASSQDDRGSSEKLFF.

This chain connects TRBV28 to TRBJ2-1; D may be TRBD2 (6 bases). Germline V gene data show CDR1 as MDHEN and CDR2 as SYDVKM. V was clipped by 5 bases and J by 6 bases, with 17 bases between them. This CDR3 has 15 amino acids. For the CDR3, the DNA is TGTGCCAGCAGTCCCCGGGGCGGGGAAGTCAATGAGCAGTTCTTC. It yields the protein CASSPRGGEVNEQFF.

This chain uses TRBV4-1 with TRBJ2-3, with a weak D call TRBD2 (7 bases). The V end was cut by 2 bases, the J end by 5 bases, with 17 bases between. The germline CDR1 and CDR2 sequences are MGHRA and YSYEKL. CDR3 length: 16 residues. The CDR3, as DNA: TGCGCCAGCAGCCAATCCGACGCGGGGGCCGGAGATACGCAGTATTTT. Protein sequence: CASSQSDAGAGDTQYF.

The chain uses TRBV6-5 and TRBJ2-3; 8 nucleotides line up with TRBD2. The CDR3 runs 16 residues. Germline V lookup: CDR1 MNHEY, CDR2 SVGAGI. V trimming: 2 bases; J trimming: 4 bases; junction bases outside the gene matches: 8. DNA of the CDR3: TGTGCCAGCAGTTACAGGGCGGGAGGAGGGGCAGATACGCAGTATTTT. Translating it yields CASSYRAGGGADTQYF.

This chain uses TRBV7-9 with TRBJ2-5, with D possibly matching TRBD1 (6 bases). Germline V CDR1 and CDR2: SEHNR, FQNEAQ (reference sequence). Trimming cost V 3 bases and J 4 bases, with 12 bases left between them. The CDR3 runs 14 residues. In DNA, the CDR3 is TGTGCCAGCAGCTTGCTACAGGGTCGAGAGACCCAGTACTTC. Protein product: CASSLLQGRETQYF. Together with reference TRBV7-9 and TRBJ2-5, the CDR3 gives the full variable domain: DTGVSQNPRHKITKRGQNVTFRCDPISEHNRLYWYRQTLGQGPEFLTYFQNEAQLEKSRLLSDRFSAERPKGSFSTLEIQRTEQGDSAMYLCASSLLQGRETQYFGPGTRLLVL.

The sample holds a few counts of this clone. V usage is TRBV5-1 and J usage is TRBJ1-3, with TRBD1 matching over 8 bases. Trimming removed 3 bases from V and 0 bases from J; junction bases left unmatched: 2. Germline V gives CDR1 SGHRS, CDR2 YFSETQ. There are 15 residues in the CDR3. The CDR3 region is CASSSDRDSGNTIYF. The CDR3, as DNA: TGCGCCAGCAGCTCGGACAGGGACTCTGGAAACACCATATATTTT.